This T cell receptor beta chain was captured in a study of blood T cell repertoires in COVID-19. This CDR3 contains 12 residues. V was pared by 7 bases and J by 0 bases, with 4 bases between. Germline CDR1 LNHDA, CDR2 SQIVND (reference sequence). The assay was immunoSEQ multiplex PCR, and TCRdb's table has in-frame clones only and misses some. The table has about 500,000 clones, roughly 87% seen once; the top ten hold 0.65% to 0.9%. This sequence originates from a woman aged 18-35 years who had recovered from COVID-19. The rearrangement joins TRBV19 to TRBJ1-3, with D unresolved. Sequenced material: PBMCs or T cells enriched from blood (not recorded which). CDR3 coding DNA: TGTGCCAGTACCTACTCTGGAAACACCATATATTTT. Amino acids: CASTYSGNTIYF.